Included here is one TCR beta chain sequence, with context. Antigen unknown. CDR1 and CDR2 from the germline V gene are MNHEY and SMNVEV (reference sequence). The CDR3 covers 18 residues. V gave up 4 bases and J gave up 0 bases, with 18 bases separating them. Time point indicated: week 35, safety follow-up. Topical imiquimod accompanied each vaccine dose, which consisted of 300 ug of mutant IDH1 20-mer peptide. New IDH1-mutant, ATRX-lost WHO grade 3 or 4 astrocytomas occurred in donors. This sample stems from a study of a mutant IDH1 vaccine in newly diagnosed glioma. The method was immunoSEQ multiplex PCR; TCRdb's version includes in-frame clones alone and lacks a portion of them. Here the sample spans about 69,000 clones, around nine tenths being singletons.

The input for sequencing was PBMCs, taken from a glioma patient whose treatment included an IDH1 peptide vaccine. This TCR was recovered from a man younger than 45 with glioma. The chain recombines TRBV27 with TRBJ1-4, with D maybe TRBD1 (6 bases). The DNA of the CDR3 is TGTGCCAGCAGTTCTTACGGTACAGGGTTAGCAACTAATGAAAAACTGTTTTTT. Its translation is CASSSYGTGLATNEKLFF.